This T cell receptor beta chain was recovered during a study of molecular identifiers for immune sequencing clone quantification. Study information: In replicates, RNA from roughly 18,000 or 92,000 naive CD8 cells was split five ways, four sequenced.

Study-wide results and limits: One cell's worth of spiked Jurkat TCR RNA was reportedly detectable among 900,000 to 1,000,000 naive cells. Effector cells kept over 98% of their molecules in clones above 20 RNA copies, while naive cells kept under 1% there.

In preparing bulk TCR libraries, previously described methods and listed TCR primers were used. A single record per CDR3 protein comes from TCRdb applying MiXCR to the PCR reads. The sample lists over 550,000 distinct CDR3 sequences, roughly 23% seen once, with about 0.84% in the top ten. The CDR3 is made up of 15 amino acids. Germline V gene data show CDR1 as KGHDR and CDR2 as SFDVKD. This clonotype was counted a single time. Its target is not known. At one of its ends the junction is not consistent with the germline gene, which may arise from a read error. V and J are TRBV24-1 and TRBJ2-1; TRBD1 might be the D (6 bases). Sequencing input: naive CD8+ T cells from blood, with Jurkat cell RNA spiked in. The sample's subset: FACS-sorted CD8+CD4-CCR7+CD45RA+ naive T cells. The receptor was isolated from a human donor in good health. Some libraries in this study had Jurkat cell RNA spiked in. The DNA for the CDR3 is TGTGCCCCCAGTGACCCCGGGACACGATACAATGAGCAGTTCTTC. Encoded protein: CAPSDPGTRYNEQFF.